Listed here are 10 T cell receptor beta chains from one sample, sequenced in a study of OX40 agonist ivuxolimab in advanced cancers. The repertoire was sequenced with immunoSEQ multiplex PCR; TCRdb's copy has only in-frame clones and lacks some. The table lists some 130,000 clones, 85% to 90% of them singletons. This specimen consisted of CD4+ or CD8+ T cells sorted from blood, obtained in a trial of the OX40 agonist ivuxolimab. The receptors were sampled from an adult with an advanced solid tumor such as melanoma, head and neck, liver or kidney cancer.

V gene TRBV7-2 combines with J gene TRBJ1-6, with unresolved D. CDR1 SGHTA and CDR2 FQGNSA come from the germline V gene. V was trimmed by 2 bases and J by 7 bases, leaving 6 bases between them. The CDR3 covers 13 residues. The CDR3: CASSLTQNSPLHF. The CDR3 DNA follows: TGTGCCAGCAGCTTAACCCAGAATTCACCCCTCCACTTT.

The V gene is TRBV28, the J gene TRBJ2-5; D not certain. The assigned J gene may be wrong: the sequence end matches TRBJ2-7 better. Germline CDR1 MDHEN, CDR2 SYDVKM. This CDR3 has 12 residues. The CDR3 DNA reads as TGTGCCAGCAGTTCGACGGCCTACGAGCAGTACTTC. This codes for CASSSTAYEQYF.

A few counts support this clone. The chain carries TRBV20-1 and TRBJ1-2; D ambiguous. Germline CDR1 and CDR2: DFQATT and SNEGSKA (reference sequence). V lost 5 bases and J lost 1, with 5 bases in between. The CDR3 contains 11 residues. CDR3 nucleotides: TGCAGTGCTTGGGGTAACTATGGCTACACCTTC. Its protein product is CSAWGNYGYTF.

On this clone itself: Lacking the conserved final phenylalanine or tryptophan, this CDR3 likely reflects a read error. The DNA is omitted, as the CDR3 cannot be located on it reliably, and the CDR3 follows TCRdb's listing. The chain employs TRBV28 and TRBJ2-3; the table's TRBD1 call for D was not verified on the DNA. The CDR3 spans 12 amino acids, including both terminal residues. In germline, CDR1 is MDHEN, CDR2 SYDVKM. CDR3: CASSFAGTQFFV.

The chain joins TRBV7-9 to TRBJ2-1, with D hard to call. Germline CDR1 reads SEHNR; CDR2 reads FQNEAQ (reference sequence). The CDR3 totals 14 residues. The ends were cut back, 5 bases at V and 2 bases at J, with 10 bases in the middle. The CDR3 region is CASSRGEPYNEQFF. The CDR3, as DNA: TGTGCCAGCAGCCGTGGGGAACCCTACAATGAGCAGTTCTTC.

The V call is TRBV5-1, the J call TRBJ2-1; TRBD2 matches 12 bases. The CDR3 sequence is 17 residues long. Trimming removed 4 bases from V and 8 bases from J; junction bases left unmatched: 13. Germline V CDR1 and CDR2: SGHRS, YFSETQ. The CDR3 sequence is CASSLGPSSGGADEQFF. The CDR3 DNA sequence: TGCGCCAGCAGCCTAGGACCCTCTAGCGGGGGGGCCGATGAGCAGTTCTTC. The full variable domain, rest sourced from reference TRBV5-1 and TRBJ2-1, is KAGVTQTPRYLIKTRGQQVTLSCSPISGHRSVSWYQQTPGQGLQFLFEYFSETQRNKGNFPGRFSGRQFSNSRSEMNVSTLELGDSALYLCASSLGPSSGGADEQFFGPGTRLTVL.

The V and J genes are TRBV6-1 and TRBJ2-5; 8 bases line up with TRBD2. After removal of 2 bases from V and 2 bases from J, the junction contained 13 bases not matched to a gene. The CDR3 totals 18 residues. The germline gives CDR1 MNHNS, CDR2 SASEGT. CDR3 sequence (DNA): TGTGCCAGCAGTGAAATAGCTTCGGGGGGGCCAAAACAAGAGACCCAGTACTTC. Translation gives CASSEIASGGPKQETQYF.

This clone was seen a single time. V usage is TRBV2 and J usage is TRBJ2-5, with D perhaps matching TRBD1 or TRBD2 (6 bases each). V lost 4 bases to trimming and J lost 5 bases, with 11 bases between them. The CDR3 is 13 amino acids. Germline V gene sequence: CDR1 SNHLY, CDR2 FYNNEI. Written as DNA, the CDR3 is TGTGCCAGCAGTGGCCGGGGGCTGGAGACCCAGTACTTC. It is translated as CASSGRGLETQYF.

Only a few counts were recorded for this clone. The chain is built from TRBV28 and TRBJ2-5; D is unresolved. V shed 2 bases and J shed 2 bases, with 3 bases lying between them. CDR3 size: 12 residues. Germline values: CDR1 MDHEN, CDR2 SYDVKM. The CDR3 here is CASSLLQETQYF. The CDR3 nucleotides are TGTGCCAGCAGTTTACTACAAGAGACCCAGTACTTC.

The V and J genes are TRBV18 and TRBJ1-2; D unclear. V shed 6 bases and J shed 4 bases, with 9 bases lying between them. The CDR3 is 12 residues long. CDR1 is KGHSH and CDR2 is LQKENI in the germline V gene. CDR3 coding DNA: TGTGCCAGCTCCGAATATACCTATGGCTACACCTTC. Its translation is CASSEYTYGYTF.